The entry that follows covers one TCR beta chain sequence. PCR used 60 Vbeta primers and 13 Jbeta primers. Assay: immunoSEQ multiplex PCR; the TCRdb copy retains only in-frame clones and omits some. The sample includes some 96,000 clones, approximately 76% of them seen just once. The sample belongs to a study of cytomegalovirus exposure and HLA in healthy donors. Per the germline V gene, CDR1 is LGHNA and CDR2 is YNFKEQ. The CDR3 spans 16 residues. V shed 0 bases and J 3 bases; nucleotides not matched to a gene: 5. The chain recombines TRBV4-2 with TRBJ2-7; 10 positions agree with TRBD2. This receptor was obtained from a woman aged 60 to 75 in good health and CMV-seropositive. Sequencing was carried out using PBMCs. The CDR3 loop is CASSQDRTSGIYEQYF. DNA of the CDR3: TGTGCCAGCAGCCAAGATAGGACTAGCGGTATCTACGAGCAGTACTTC.